A single sample is the source of the 14 T cell receptor beta chains below, sequenced in a study of neurological immune-mediated disorders. TCRdb re-called the 5' RACE reads with MiXCR, one entry per CDR3 protein. The sample records around 37,000 distinct CDR3 sequences, around 2.9% being singletons. Time point reported: longitudinal time-point 1 (baseline). The source material was PBMCs. The source of these receptors is a woman aged 55-75 years with multiple sclerosis.

The sample holds many counts of this clonotype. The chain joins TRBV6-5 to TRBJ1-1; D remains ambiguous. Trimming removed 0 bases at V and 1 base at J, with 3 bases between. CDR3 length: 13 amino acids. Germline V gene lookup returns CDR1 MNHEY and CDR2 SVGAGI. In DNA, the CDR3 is TGTGCCAGCAGTTACTCGGAGAACACTGAAGCTTTCTTT. Residues: CASSYSENTEAFF.

This clonotype was detected ten times or more. V and J are TRBV12-3 or TRBV12-4 and TRBJ1-5; no definite D call. The CDR3 sequence is 14 residues long. V dropped 7 bases and J dropped 4 bases, with 14 bases sitting between them. Here the CDR3 DNA reads TGTGCCAGCAACTTGAAGGGAGCAAATCAGCCCCAGCATTTT. This sequence encodes CASNLKGANQPQHF.

This clonotype is labeled medium-sized. V and J are TRBV6-4 and TRBJ2-6; possibly TRBD1 for D (6 bases). This CDR3 contains 17 residues. CDR1 is MRHNA and CDR2 is SNTAGT in the germline V gene. V shed 0 bases and J shed 0 bases, with 9 bases lying between them. CDR3 in DNA: TGTGCCAGCAGTGACTCGGACAGCCGCTCTGGGGCCAACGTCCTGACTTTC. Translated: CASSDSDSRSGANVLTF.

In its sample, this clonotype was seen many times. This chain links TRBV20-1 with TRBJ2-1; no clear D gene. Deletions cut 3 bases from V and 2 bases from J, with 11 bases between. There are 14 residues in the CDR3. From germline, CDR1 is DFQATT and CDR2 SNEGSKA (reference sequence). The CDR3 DNA reads as TGCAGTGCTAGGAGCCGGACCACCTACAATGAGCAGTTCTTC. Amino acids: CSARSRTTYNEQFF.

This clonotype showed up many times. This chain connects TRBV10-3 to TRBJ2-3; D may be TRBD1 (7 bases). CDR1 and CDR2 (germline): ENHRY, SYGVKD. The CDR3 is made up of 15 amino acids. V lost 2 bases to trimming and J lost 3 bases, with 12 bases between them. CDR3 residues: CAISEGGGGTDTQYF. DNA of the CDR3: TGTGCCATCAGTGAGGGAGGGGGCGGGACAGATACGCAGTATTTT.

Notes on this clonotype: This may be a read error: a much more frequent sequence differs by one nucleotide. In this CDR3 the conserved last residue, phenylalanine or tryptophan, is missing, so a read error is likely. The chain uses TRBV6-5 and TRBJ1-2; D ambiguous. Per germline, CDR1 MNHEY and CDR2 SVGAGI. The CDR3 is 12 amino acids. Trimming left V 5 bases short and J 2 bases short, with 6 bases between. The CDR3 spells CASSTRNYGYTI. The CDR3 DNA reads as TGTGCCAGCAGTACCCGGAACTATGGCTACACCATC.

This clonotype was found many times. The V call is TRBV5-1, the J call TRBJ1-1, with D perhaps matching TRBD1 (6 bases). Per the germline V gene, CDR1 is SGHRS and CDR2 is YFSETQ. The CDR3 extends over 16 amino acids. The V gene lost 0 bases and the J gene lost 3 bases, with 15 bases spanning the gap. CDR3 in DNA: TGCGCCAGCAGCTTGGGCCACAGGGATACCGACACTGAAGCTTTCTTT. Translated, it gives CASSLGHRDTDTEAFF. Based on the CDR3 plus reference TRBV5-1 and TRBJ1-1, the full variable domain is KAGVTQTPRYLIKTRGQQVTLSCSPISGHRSVSWYQQTPGQGLQFLFEYFSETQRNKGNFPGRFSGRQFSNSRSEMNVSTLELGDSALYLCASSLGHRDTDTEAFFGQGTRLTVV.

This clonotype was found a few times. The chain links TRBV29-1 to TRBJ1-1; no clear D gene. CDR1 is SQVTM, CDR2 ANQGSEA, per germline. CDR3 length: 10 amino acids. Trimming took 4 bases from V and 3 from J, leaving 3 bases between them. The CDR3 sequence is CSVAYTEAFF. The CDR3, as DNA: TGCAGCGTTGCTTACACTGAAGCTTTCTTT.

This clonotype was detected many times. This chain links TRBV5-1 with TRBJ2-1; no clear D. Per germline, CDR1 SGHRS and CDR2 YFSETQ. The V end was cut by 0 bases, the J end by 12 bases, with 16 bases between. The CDR3 runs to 14 residues. Here the CDR3 DNA reads TGCGCCAGCAGCTTGGGGACCCCCAATGAATGGCAGTTCTTC. This codes for CASSLGTPNEWQFF.

There are many counts of this clonotype. This chain uses TRBV5-1 with TRBJ2-1; the match to TRBD2 covers 13 bases. CDR3 size: 15 residues. Per germline, CDR1 SGHRS and CDR2 YFSETQ. V was clipped by 3 bases and J by 4 bases; unmatched bases: 1. The CDR3 nucleotides are TGCGCCAGCAGCTGGGGACTAGCGGGGTACAATGAGCAGTTCTTC. Its translation is CASSWGLAGYNEQFF. Drawing the rest from reference TRBV5-1 and TRBJ2-1, the complete variable domain is KAGVTQTPRYLIKTRGQQVTLSCSPISGHRSVSWYQQTPGQGLQFLFEYFSETQRNKGNFPGRFSGRQFSNSRSEMNVSTLELGDSALYLCASSWGLAGYNEQFFGPGTRLTVL.

This clonotype was detected ten times or more. This chain connects TRBV5-1 to TRBJ1-2; 11 bases match TRBD1. With 4 bases clipped from V and 8 bases from J, the junction kept 7 bases outside the gene matches. The V gene's germline CDR1 is SGHRS and CDR2 YFSETQ. This CDR3 has 14 residues. CDR3 in DNA: TGCGCCAGCAGCCCCGGACAGGGGGCGCAGGGCTACACCTTC. Translating it yields CASSPGQGAQGYTF.

This clonotype occurred many times. The V and J genes are TRBV20-1 and TRBJ2-1, with 9 positions matching TRBD2. Unmatched junction bases numbered 16, after V lost 6 bases and J lost 7 bases. The CDR3 covers 16 residues. Germline V gives CDR1 DFQATT, CDR2 SNEGSKA (reference sequence). As DNA, the CDR3 is TGCAGTGCACCGTCTAAGGCGGGGGGGCCGGGGAATGAGCAGTTCTTC. It codes for CSAPSKAGGPGNEQFF.

The table lists this clonotype with many counts. The rearrangement links TRBV27 to TRBJ1-1; TRBD1 agrees at 9 bases. Losses at the gene ends were 7 bases for V and 6 bases for J; bases not matched to a gene: 9. In germline, CDR1 is MNHEY, CDR2 SMNVEV (reference sequence). The CDR3 covers 14 residues. CDR3 nucleotide sequence: TGTGCCAGCACGGGGGCGGGACAGGGTGCTGAAGCTTTCTTT. It specifies CASTGAGQGAEAFF.

This sequence joins TRBV5-1 and TRBJ2-7; D possibly corresponds to TRBD1 (6 bases). This CDR3 comprises 15 residues. From germline, CDR1 is SGHRS and CDR2 YFSETQ. V dropped 0 bases and J dropped 7 bases, with 17 bases sitting between them. CDR3 coding DNA: TGCGCCAGCAGCTTGGCCGGACAGAGTGGCAAAGAGCAGTACTTC. Translation gives CASSLAGQSGKEQYF.